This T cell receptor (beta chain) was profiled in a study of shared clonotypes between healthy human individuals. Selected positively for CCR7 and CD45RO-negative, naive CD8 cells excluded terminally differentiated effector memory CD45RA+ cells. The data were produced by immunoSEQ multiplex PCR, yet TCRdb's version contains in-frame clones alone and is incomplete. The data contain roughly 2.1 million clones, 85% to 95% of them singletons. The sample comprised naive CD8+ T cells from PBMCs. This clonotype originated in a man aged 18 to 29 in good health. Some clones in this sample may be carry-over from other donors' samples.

CDR3 nucleotides: TGTGCCTGGAGTCTACACAGGGGACGATCCTACGAGCAGTACTTC. As protein: CAWSLHRGRSYEQYF. The rearrangement joins TRBV30 to TRBJ2-7; 7 nucleotides align to TRBD1. CDR3 length: 15 amino acids. Trimming took 2 bases from V and 1 from J; bases not matched to a gene: 8. Germline V gene lookup returns CDR1 GTSNPN and CDR2 SVGIG (reference sequence).